A selection of T cell receptor beta chains follows, all from one sample in a study of cytomegalovirus exposure and HLA in healthy donors. Assay: immunoSEQ multiplex PCR; the TCRdb copy retains only in-frame clones and omits some. The table includes under 250,000 clones, around 81% detected once. Sample: PBMCs. The receptor source for this set is a woman aged 55-70 years in good health and CMV-seropositive. The CDR3 runs from the conserved cysteine through the conserved F or W. D genes are given only for firm matches. Not all rows give a size; the values are once, few, many and, for expanded clones, a class.

d_call	clone_size	v_call	j_call	cdr3_aa	cdr3_nt
-	-	TRBV5-1	TRBJ1-5	CASSWVGDPNQPQHF	TGCGCCAGCAGCTGGGTTGGAGACCCAAATCAGCCCCAGCATTTT
TRBD2	-	TRBV10-1	TRBJ2-1	CASSEVSGTEQFF	TGCGCCAGCAGTGAGGTTAGCGGGACTGAGCAGTTCTTC
TRBD2	-	TRBV4-1	TRBJ2-4	CASSPFWTSGRSAKNIQYF	TGCGCCAGCAGCCCTTTCTGGACTAGCGGGAGGTCGGCCAAAAACATTCAGTACTTC
TRBD2	-	TRBV5-5	TRBJ2-5	CASSPAPTSGRSKTQYF	TGTGCCAGCAGCCCGGCGCCGACTAGCGGGAGGTCGAAGACCCAGTACTTC
TRBD1	-	TRBV5-4	TRBJ2-7	CASSRQGSRYEQYF	TGTGCCAGCAGCAGACAGGGGTCTCGCTACGAGCAGTACTTC
-	-	TRBV5-4	TRBJ2-2	CASSSTLAGELFF	TGTGCCAGCAGTTCTACCCTGGCCGGGGAGCTGTTTTTT
-	-	TRBV4-1	TRBJ2-1	CASSYTGGQMINEQFF	TGCGCCAGCTCATACACCGGGGGACAGATGATCAATGAGCAGTTCTTC
TRBD1	-	TRBV10-1	TRBJ2-1	CASSESTRTGRTNEQFF	TGCGCCAGCAGTGAGTCGACTCGGACAGGGAGGACTAATGAGCAGTTCTTC
TRBD2	-	TRBV4-2	TRBJ2-7	CASSQAGTNYEQYF	TGTGCCAGTAGCCAAGCCGGGACTAACTACGAGCAGTACTTC
TRBD1	-	TRBV5-6	TRBJ1-1	CASSLDWTGKGTEAFF	TGTGCCAGCAGCTTGGATTGGACAGGGAAGGGCACTGAAGCTTTCTTT
-	-	TRBV29-1	TRBJ2-7	CSVEVDGRSYEQYF	TGCAGCGTTGAAGTAGACGGGAGATCCTACGAGCAGTACTTC
TRBD1	-	TRBV2	TRBJ2-2	CAQHEGAITGELFF	TGTGCCCAGCACGAGGGGGCGATCACCGGGGAGCTGTTTTTT
-	-	TRBV6-4	TRBJ2-7	CASSATPGHGSYEQYF	TGTGCCAGCAGCGCCACCCCGGGACATGGCTCCTACGAGCAGTACTTC
-	few	TRBV5-6	TRBJ1-3	CASKLFRDGNTIYF	TGTGCCAGCAAGTTGTTCAGGGATGGAAACACCATATATTTT
-	-	TRBV5-6	TRBJ2-7	CASSSRFYEQYF	TGTGCCAGCAGCTCCCGTTTCTACGAGCAGTACTTC
TRBD1	-	TRBV19	TRBJ2-7	CASSVRDRGFSIYEQYF	TGTGCCAGTAGTGTTCGGGACAGGGGCTTCTCCATCTACGAGCAGTACTTC
-	few	TRBV5-6	TRBJ1-1	CASSYGQGTEAFF	TGTGCCAGCAGCTACGGGCAGGGCACTGAAGCTTTCTTT
-	-	TRBV6-5	TRBJ2-5	CASRETGGIQETQYF	TGTGCCAGCAGGGAAACAGGTGGAATACAAGAGACCCAGTACTTC
-	few	TRBV15	TRBJ2-5	CATSRGRGGQETQYF	TGTGCCACCAGCAGAGGGAGGGGGGGGCAAGAGACCCAGTACTTC
-	few	TRBV7-9	TRBJ1-1	CASSSGLHGRNTEAFF	TGTGCCAGCAGCTCGGGACTCCACGGAAGAAACACTGAAGCTTTCTTT
-	-	TRBV5-4	TRBJ2-7	CASSLASGSPRYEQYF	TGTGCCAGCAGCTTGGCATCCGGGAGCCCTCGCTACGAGCAGTACTTC
TRBD1	-	TRBV2	TRBJ1-5	CASSEQGAIQPQHF	TGTGCCAGCAGTGAACAGGGGGCGATTCAGCCCCAGCATTTT
-	-	TRBV29-1	TRBJ1-2	CSVTGGGEAGYTF	TGCAGCGTTACGGGCGGCGGGGAGGCTGGCTACACCTTC
-	few	TRBV18	TRBJ1-2	CASSPSPETGYGYTF	TGTGCCAGCTCTCCCAGTCCTGAGACGGGTTATGGCTACACCTTC
TRBD1	-	TRBV6-5	TRBJ2-3	CASSETGGFDTQYF	TGTGCCAGCAGTGAAACAGGGGGCTTTGATACGCAGTATTTT
-	-	TRBV5-1	TRBJ2-3	CASTPWGVSTDTQYF	TGCGCCAGCACCCCTTGGGGGGTTAGCACAGATACGCAGTATTTT
-	-	TRBV28	TRBJ1-2	CASSTKRYGYTF	TGTGCCAGCAGCACCAAGAGATATGGCTACACCTTC
-	-	TRBV6-5	TRBJ2-1	CASSYSYRSSYNEQFF	TGTGCCAGCAGTTACTCCTACAGGAGCTCCTACAATGAGCAGTTCTTC
TRBD1	-	TRBV10-3	TRBJ1-5	CAISRQGDQPQHF	TGTGCCATCAGCCGACAGGGGGATCAGCCCCAGCATTTT
TRBD2	-	TRBV9	TRBJ2-3	CASSVVSSGSAGDTQYF	TGTGCCAGCAGCGTAGTGAGTAGCGGGAGTGCGGGTGATACGCAGTATTTT
-	once	TRBV29-1	TRBJ1-4	CSVDVKGNEKLFF	TGCAGCGTTGATGTGAAGGGGAATGAAAAACTGTTTTTT
-	-	TRBV5-6	TRBJ2-2	CASSLPSSGELFF	TGTGCCAGCAGCTTGCCGAGTTCCGGGGAGCTGTTTTTT
TRBD2	-	TRBV5-1	TRBJ2-1	CASSQGGSAYEQFF	TGCGCCAGCAGCCAGGGAGGGAGCGCCTATGAGCAGTTCTTC
-	once	TRBV19	TRBJ1-4	CASSRRSGATNEKLFF	TGTGCCAGTAGTAGAAGATCAGGGGCAACTAATGAAAAACTGTTTTTT
TRBD2	once	TRBV28	TRBJ2-7	CASSPPIAGGKGEQYF	TGTGCCAGCAGTCCCCCCATAGCGGGAGGGAAAGGCGAGCAGTACTTC
-	-	TRBV4-1	TRBJ2-2	CASSQGPKNTGELFF	TGCGCCAGCAGCCAAGGGCCGAAAAACACCGGGGAGCTGTTTTTT
TRBD2	-	TRBV5-1	TRBJ2-2	CASSSTSGRASGELFF	TGCGCCAGCAGCAGTACTAGCGGGAGGGCCTCCGGGGAGCTGTTTTTT
-	-	TRBV7-9	TRBJ1-1	CASSFRVDEAFF	TGTGCCAGCAGCTTCAGGGTTGATGAAGCTTTCTTT
-	-	TRBV5-1	TRBJ1-1	CASSSLATNTEAFF	TGCGCCAGCAGCTCCCTAGCCACAAACACTGAAGCTTTCTTT
-	-	TRBV5-1	TRBJ2-1	CASSPLSGAYNEQFF	TGCGCCAGCAGCCCCCTCAGCGGAGCCTACAATGAGCAGTTCTTC
-	-	TRBV5-4	TRBJ2-4	CASTNPGINIQYF	TGTGCCAGCACCAACCCAGGAATAAACATTCAGTACTTC
TRBD2	-	TRBV6-1	TRBJ2-7	CASSEGLAGVSEQYF	TGTGCCAGCAGCGAGGGACTAGCGGGAGTTTCCGAGCAGTACTTC
-	-	TRBV21-1	TRBJ2-1	CASSKDGGRAYNEQFF	TGTGCCAGCAGCAAAGACGGCGGGAGGGCCTACAATGAGCAGTTCTTC
TRBD2	-	TRBV4-2	TRBJ2-3	CASSQGLAGGLQDTQYF	TGTGCCAGCAGCCAAGGTTTAGCGGGAGGCCTTCAAGATACGCAGTATTTT
-	-	TRBV19	TRBJ2-3	CASSISLAGSTDTQYF	TGTGCCAGTAGTATCTCGCTAGCCGGTAGCACAGATACGCAGTATTTT
TRBD2	-	TRBV5-1	TRBJ2-1	CASSLGLAGGGYLNEQFF	TGCGCCAGCAGCTTGGGACTAGCGGGAGGGGGCTATTTAAATGAGCAGTTCTTC
TRBD1	-	TRBV5-1	TRBJ2-5	CASSLQGTEETQYF	TGCGCCAGCAGCTTACAGGGGACGGAAGAGACCCAGTACTTC
TRBD2	-	TRBV7-9	TRBJ2-3	CASSLIHITGTSVDTQYF	TGTGCCAGCAGCCTGATACATATAACCGGGACTAGCGTAGATACGCAGTATTTT
TRBD1	-	TRBV23-1	TRBJ1-2	CAIPEEMTGDYGYTF	TGCGCCATCCCAGAAGAGATGACAGGGGACTATGGCTACACCTTC
-	few	TRBV5-1	TRBJ2-2	CASSTRGSNTGELFF	TGCGCCAGCAGCACCCGGGGGTCGAACACCGGGGAGCTGTTTTTT
-	-	TRBV7-3	TRBJ1-1	CASSSSGYGTEAFF	TGTGCCAGCAGCTCCTCAGGGTATGGCACTGAAGCTTTCTTT
-	few	TRBV4-1	TRBJ2-7	CASSPRTRAYEQYF	TGCGCCAGCAGCCCGCGGACACGAGCCTACGAGCAGTACTTC
-	once	TRBV29-1	TRBJ2-3	CSVDGGATDTQYF	TGCAGCGTTGATGGAGGGGCCACAGATACGCAGTATTTT
-	-	TRBV19	TRBJ2-5	CASSIREMETQYF	TGTGCCAGTAGTATAAGGGAGATGGAGACCCAGTACTTC
TRBD2	-	TRBV2	TRBJ2-1	CASTFSGTSGRDGSYNEQFF	TGTGCCAGCACGTTTTCCGGGACTAGCGGGAGAGATGGGTCCTACAATGAGCAGTTCTTC